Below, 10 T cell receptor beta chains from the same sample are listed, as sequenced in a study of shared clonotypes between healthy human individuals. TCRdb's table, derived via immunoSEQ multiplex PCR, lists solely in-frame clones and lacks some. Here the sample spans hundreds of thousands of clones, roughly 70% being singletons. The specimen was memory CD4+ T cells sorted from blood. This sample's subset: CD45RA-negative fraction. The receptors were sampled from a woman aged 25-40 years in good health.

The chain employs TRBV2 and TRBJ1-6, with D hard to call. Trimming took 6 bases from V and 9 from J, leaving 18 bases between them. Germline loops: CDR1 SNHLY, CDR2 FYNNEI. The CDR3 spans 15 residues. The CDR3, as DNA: TGTGCCAGCAGCGAGGAAATGACGGGAGGTTCACCCCTCCACTTT. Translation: CASSEEMTGGSPLHF.

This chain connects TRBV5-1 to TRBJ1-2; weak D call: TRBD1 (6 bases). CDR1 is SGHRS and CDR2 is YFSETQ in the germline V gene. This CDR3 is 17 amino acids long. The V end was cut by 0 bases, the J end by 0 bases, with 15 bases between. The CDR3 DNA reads TGCGCCAGCAGCTTGGCCTATGACAGGACCTCTAACTATGGCTACACCTTC. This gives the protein CASSLAYDRTSNYGYTF. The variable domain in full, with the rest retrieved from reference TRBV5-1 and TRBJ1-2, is KAGVTQTPRYLIKTRGQQVTLSCSPISGHRSVSWYQQTPGQGLQFLFEYFSETQRNKGNFPGRFSGRQFSNSRSEMNVSTLELGDSALYLCASSLAYDRTSNYGYTFGSGTRLTVV.

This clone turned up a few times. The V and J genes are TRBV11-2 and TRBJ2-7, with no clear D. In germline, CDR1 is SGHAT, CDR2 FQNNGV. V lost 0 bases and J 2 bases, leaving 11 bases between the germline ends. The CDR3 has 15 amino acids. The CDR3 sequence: CASSLEFGKTYEQYF. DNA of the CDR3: TGTGCCAGCAGCTTAGAATTCGGCAAGACCTACGAGCAGTACTTC.

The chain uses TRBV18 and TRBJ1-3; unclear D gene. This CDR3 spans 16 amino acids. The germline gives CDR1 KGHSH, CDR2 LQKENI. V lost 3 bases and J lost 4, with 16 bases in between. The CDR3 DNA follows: TGTGCCAGCTCACCCTTAGGACCAATGGGAGGAAACACCATATATTTT. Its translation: CASSPLGPMGGNTIYF.

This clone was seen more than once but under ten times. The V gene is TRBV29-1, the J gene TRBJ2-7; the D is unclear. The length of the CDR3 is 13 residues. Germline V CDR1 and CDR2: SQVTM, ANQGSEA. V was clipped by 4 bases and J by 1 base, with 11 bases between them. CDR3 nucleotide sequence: TGCAGCGTTGTGACCGACGGTTCCTACGAGCAGTACTTC. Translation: CSVVTDGSYEQYF.

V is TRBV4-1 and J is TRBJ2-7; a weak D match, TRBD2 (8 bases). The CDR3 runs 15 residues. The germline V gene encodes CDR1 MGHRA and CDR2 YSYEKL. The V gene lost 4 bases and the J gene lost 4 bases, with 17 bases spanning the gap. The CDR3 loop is CASSLDRERGYEQYF. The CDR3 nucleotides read TGCGCCAGCAGCCTAGACAGGGAGCGGGGGTACGAGCAGTACTTC.

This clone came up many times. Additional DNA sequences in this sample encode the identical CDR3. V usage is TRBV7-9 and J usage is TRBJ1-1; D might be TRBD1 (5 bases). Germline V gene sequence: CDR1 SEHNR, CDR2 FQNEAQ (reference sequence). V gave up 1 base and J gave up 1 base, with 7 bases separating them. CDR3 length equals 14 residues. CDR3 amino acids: CASSLGGRNTEAFF. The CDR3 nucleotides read TGTGCCAGCAGCTTAGGGGGGAGGAACACTGAAGCTTTCTTT.

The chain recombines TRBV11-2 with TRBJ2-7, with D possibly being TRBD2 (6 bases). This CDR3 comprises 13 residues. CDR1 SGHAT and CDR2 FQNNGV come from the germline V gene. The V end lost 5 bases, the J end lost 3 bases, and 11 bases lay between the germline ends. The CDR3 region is CASSRGLDYEQYF. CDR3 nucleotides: TGTGCCAGCAGCCGGGGACTCGACTACGAGCAGTACTTC. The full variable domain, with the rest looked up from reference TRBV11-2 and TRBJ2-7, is EAGVAQSPRYKIIEKRQSVAFWCNPISGHATLYWYQQILGQGPKLLIQFQNNGVVDDSQLPKDRFSAERLKGVDSTLKIQPAKLEDSAVYLCASSRGLDYEQYFGPGTRLTVT.

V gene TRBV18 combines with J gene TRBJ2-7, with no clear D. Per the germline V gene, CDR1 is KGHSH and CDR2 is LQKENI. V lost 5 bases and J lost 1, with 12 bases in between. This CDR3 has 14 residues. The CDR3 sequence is CASSSDAVSYEQYF. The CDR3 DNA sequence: TGTGCCAGCTCATCAGACGCGGTTTCCTACGAGCAGTACTTC.

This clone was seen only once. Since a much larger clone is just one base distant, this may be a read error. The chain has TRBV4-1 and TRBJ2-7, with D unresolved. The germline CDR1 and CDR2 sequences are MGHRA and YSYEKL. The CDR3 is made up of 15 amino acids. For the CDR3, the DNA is TGCGCCAGCAGCCATGTTAGCCAGACTTCGTACGGGCAGTACTTC. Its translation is CASSHVSQTSYGQYF.